This T cell receptor (beta chain) is from a study of blood T cell repertoires in COVID-19. Germline values: CDR1 DFQATT, CDR2 SNEGSKA (reference sequence). Trimming at V came to 3 bases and at J to 15 bases, leaving 8 bases not matched to a gene. The CDR3 covers 13 residues. Assay: immunoSEQ multiplex PCR; the TCRdb copy retains only in-frame clones and omits some. The table has roughly 150,000 clones, more than 65% seen once; the top ten hold roughly 11%. A few counts support this clone. Sequences were obtained from peripheral blood. This clonotype originated in a man aged 70-80 years with active or convalescent COVID-19. The rearrangement uses TRBV20-1 and TRBJ2-1, with 13 positions matching TRBD2. CDR3 sequence: CSASGLAGDRAFF. CDR3 nucleotide sequence: TGCAGTGCTAGTGGACTAGCGGGGGACCGGGCGTTCTTC.